This TCR beta chain was sequenced for a study of PD-L1 blockade in urothelial cancer. Whole-study context: Blood-derived samples held a median around 140,000 T cells. Points from the study as a whole: Lower than median blood TCR clonality before treatment predicted better survival.

Looked up from germline, CDR1 is SGHAT and CDR2 is FQNNGV. The CDR3 is 15 residues long. The ends were cut back, 5 bases at V and 1 base at J, with 14 bases in the middle. This clone has a single count. Its antigen is still unknown. Assay: immunoSEQ multiplex PCR; the TCRdb copy retains only in-frame clones and omits some. The data show under 80,000 clones, with 75% to 85% seen just once and around 5.7% held by the top ten. Time point meaning: pretreatment peripheral blood. This sequence originates from a man in his 70s with urothelial cancer. This chain joins TRBV11-2 and TRBJ2-5, with a possible D match to TRBD1 (5 bases). The sequencing used PBMCs, collected around atezolizumab (anti-PD-L1) treatment. CDR3 sequence (DNA): TGTGCCAGCAGCCAGAATTGGGGCCCCCAAGAGACCCAGTACTTC. Translating it yields CASSQNWGPQETQYF.